These 18 T cell receptor beta chains share one sample of origin, sequenced in a study of CD8+ T cells in alopecia areata. The sequencing template was cDNA reverse transcribed from extracted RNA. TCRdb's table, derived via immunoSEQ multiplex PCR, lists solely in-frame clones and lacks some. The sample has approximately 120,000 clones; 40% to 55% are singletons. The sample consisted of NKG2D-low CD8+ T cells sorted from blood. These receptor sequences come from a human donor with alopecia areata.

The CDR3 sequence: CASSQDDGAGANVLTF. The CDR3 DNA sequence: TGCGCCAGCAGCCAAGATGATGGGGCTGGGGCCAACGTCCTGACTTTC. The chain recombines TRBV4-3 with TRBJ2-6, with no clear D. The V gene lost 0 bases and the J gene lost 2 bases, with 8 bases spanning the gap. The CDR3 contains 16 residues. Per germline, CDR1 LGHNA and CDR2 YSLEER.

For the CDR3, the DNA is TGCAGCGTTGAAGGAGGGCGAGAGTCGACAGCCGAGCAGTACTTC. Its translation is CSVEGGRESTAEQYF. The V call is TRBV29-1, the J call TRBJ2-7, with D perhaps given as TRBD1 or TRBD2 (5 bases each). Trimming took 1 base from V and 6 from J, leaving 19 bases between them. Germline V CDR1 and CDR2: SQVTM, ANQGSEA. The CDR3 consists of 15 residues.

The V gene is TRBV29-1, the J gene TRBJ2-1; D possibly corresponds to TRBD1 (6 bases). This CDR3 spans 13 amino acids. Trimming stripped 5 bases from V and 10 bases from J, with 18 bases between. Per the germline V gene, CDR1 is SQVTM and CDR2 is ANQGSEA. This CDR3 is CSVPGTRFMEQFF. The CDR3, as DNA: TGCAGCGTTCCCGGGACACGCTTCATGGAGCAGTTCTTC.

V usage is TRBV4-3 and J usage is TRBJ1-2; the D gene is possibly TRBD1 (6 bases). Germline assignment: CDR1 LGHNA and CDR2 YSLEER. V was shortened by 1 base and J by 8 bases, with 20 bases between the two germline ends. CDR3 length: 16 residues. Here the CDR3 reads CASSQVTSGALGGYTF. Here the CDR3 DNA reads TGCGCCAGCAGCCAAGTGACCTCGGGGGCCCTGGGGGGCTACACCTTC.

The V gene is TRBV13, the J gene TRBJ2-5; unclear D gene. CDR3 length equals 13 residues. Germline CDR1 and CDR2: PRHDT and FYEKMQ (reference sequence). Trimming shortened V by 4 bases and J by 5 bases, and 11 bases separated the two germline ends. CDR3 sequence: CASSSPSAETQYF. The CDR3, as DNA: TGTGCCAGCAGCTCCCCGTCGGCGGAGACCCAGTACTTC.

V usage is TRBV29-1 and J usage is TRBJ2-3; TRBD1 is a possible D gene (5 bases). Germline V gene lookup returns CDR1 SQVTM and CDR2 ANQGSEA. The CDR3 runs 14 residues. The V gene lost 1 base and the J gene lost 0 bases, with 8 bases spanning the gap. The CDR3 sequence: CSVEAGFSTDTQYF. The CDR3 DNA is TGCAGCGTTGAAGCAGGGTTTAGCACAGATACGCAGTATTTT.

The chain combines TRBV29-1 with TRBJ2-7; D remains unclear. The germline gives CDR1 SQVTM, CDR2 ANQGSEA. This CDR3 has 12 amino acids. V lost 0 bases, J lost 6 bases, and 9 bases lay in between. The CDR3 DNA sequence: TGCAGCGTTGAAGATGAGAGCCCCGAGCAGTACTTC. Amino acids: CSVEDESPEQYF.

The V gene is TRBV29-1, the J gene TRBJ2-3, with TRBD2 matching 7 bases. J lost 0 bases, V lost 4 bases, and 1 base had no gene match. The CDR3 is 13 residues long. CDR1 and CDR2 from the germline V gene are SQVTM and ANQGSEA. The CDR3 bases are TGCAGCGTTGGACTAGCCAGCACAGATACGCAGTATTTT. Protein: CSVGLASTDTQYF.

This clone was found a few times. V usage is TRBV29-1 and J usage is TRBJ2-1, with D perhaps TRBD1 (8 bases). The V end was cut by 6 bases, the J end by 8 bases, with 23 bases between. The CDR3 has 15 amino acids. Germline-derived CDR1 and CDR2 are SQVTM and ANQGSEA. The CDR3 DNA reads TGCAGCGTGTGGGGGGGACAGGTCATAGGGGATGAGCAGTTCTTC. It is translated as CSVWGGQVIGDEQFF.

This clone was seen a few times. The chain recombines TRBV5-1 with TRBJ2-7; D uncertain. With 0 bases removed from V and 5 bases from J, the gap between germline ends came to 9 bases. Germline CDR1 is SGHRS and CDR2 is YFSETQ. CDR3 length: 13 residues. CDR3 protein: CASSLEAEDEQYF. The CDR3 DNA reads as TGCGCCAGCAGCTTGGAGGCAGAGGACGAGCAGTACTTC.

The J gene is TRBJ2-5, the V gene TRBV12-5; D ambiguous. The CDR3 loop spans 11 amino acids. Per germline, CDR1 LGHNT and CDR2 FRNRAP. V lost 0 bases and J 7 bases, leaving 3 bases between the germline ends. The CDR3 nucleotides are TGTGCTAGTGGTTTGGTAGGGACCCAGTACTTC. This translates into CASGLVGTQYF.

J is TRBJ1-1 and V is TRBV9; D call uncertain. The CDR3 totals 13 residues. The germline gives CDR1 SGDLS, CDR2 YYNGEE. The V gene lost 0 bases and the J gene lost 7 bases, with 10 bases spanning the gap. DNA for the CDR3: TGTGCCAGCAGCGTAGGGGGAGACAATGAAGCTTTCTTT. This sequence encodes CASSVGGDNEAFF.

This clone has just one count. Written as DNA, the CDR3 is TGTGCCAGCAGCGTTAGCGGGGGAGAAGAGACCCAGTACTTC. Translation gives CASSVSGGEETQYF. J is TRBJ2-5 and V is TRBV9; 9 positions match TRBD2. CDR1 is SGDLS and CDR2 is YYNGEE in the germline V gene. The trim removed 2 bases at V and 3 bases at J, leaving 2 bases unmatched. The CDR3 has 14 amino acids. Full variable domain (outside the CDR3, taken from reference TRBV9 and TRBJ2-5): DSGVTQTPKHLITATGQRVTLRCSPRSGDLSVYWYQQSLDQGLQFLIQYYNGEERAKGNILERFSAQQFPDLHSELNLSSLELGDSALYFCASSVSGGEETQYFGPGTRLLVL.

This clone is a singleton in its sample. This sequence joins TRBV4-2 and TRBJ2-1; D possibly matches TRBD1 or TRBD2 (5 bases each). The germline V gene encodes CDR1 LGHNA and CDR2 YNFKEQ. The CDR3 contains 15 residues. Trimming shortened V by 0 bases and J by 8 bases, and 14 bases separated the two germline ends. CDR3 bases: TGTGCCAGCAGCCAAGAGAGGGGACCCCCCGATGAGCAGTTCTTC. It translates to CASSQERGPPDEQFF.

V usage is TRBV29-1 and J usage is TRBJ2-2; a possible D gene is TRBD2 (7 bases). V was pared by 2 bases and J by 2 bases, with 21 bases between. This CDR3 spans 18 amino acids. The V gene's germline CDR1 is SQVTM and CDR2 ANQGSEA. CDR3: CSVERLQRGAGNTGELFF. CDR3 nucleotide sequence: TGCAGCGTTGAAAGGCTCCAACGGGGGGCGGGCAACACCGGGGAGCTGTTTTTT.

The rearrangement links TRBV23-1 to TRBJ2-3; a possible D gene is TRBD2 (5 bases). TRBV23-1 is placed among ORFs of uncertain function. The CDR3 extends over 15 amino acids. V was clipped by 0 bases and J by 6 bases, with 13 bases between them. Written as DNA, the CDR3 is TGCGCCAGCAGTCAATCCAGTAATGCGGGCGATACGCAGTATTTT. Its protein product is CASSQSSNAGDTQYF.

This clone was counted only a few times. This sequence joins TRBV14 and TRBJ2-1; TRBD2 agrees at 7 bases. CDR1 and CDR2 (germline): SGHDN, FVKESK. The CDR3 length is 15 residues. Trimming removed 1 base from V and 3 bases from J; junction bases left unmatched: 3. The CDR3, as DNA: TGTGCCAGCAGCCAAGGCCAGCGGGACTACAATGAGCAGTTCTTC. The encoded protein is CASSQGQRDYNEQFF.

This clone has a handful of counts. This chain uses TRBV29-1 with TRBJ1-5, with 7 bases that match TRBD1. Germline V gene lookup returns CDR1 SQVTM and CDR2 ANQGSEA. This CDR3 is 13 amino acids long. V dropped 6 bases and J dropped 5; count of bases not matched to a gene: 7. This CDR3 reads CSVTGDSDQPQHF. DNA for the CDR3: TGCAGCGTCACAGGGGATTCGGATCAGCCCCAGCATTTT.